This T cell receptor beta chain was identified during a study of OX40 agonist ivuxolimab in advanced cancers. About the study: Dose-escalation patients suffered from hepatocellular carcinoma, melanoma, renal cell or head and neck cancer. Study-level points and caveats: Averaging showed that CD8+ T cells had more expanded clones than CD4+ did.

There are 15 residues in the CDR3. Losses at the gene ends were 3 bases for V and 6 bases for J; bases not matched to a gene: 4. Germline V gene data show CDR1 as MRHNA and CDR2 as SNTAGT. Concerning this clone itself: Its antigen is currently unknown.

Assay: immunoSEQ multiplex PCR; the TCRdb copy retains only in-frame clones and omits some. Here the sample spans approximately 99,000 clones, approximately 87% being singletons. Collection of blood occurred at baseline, at cycle 4 day 1, and at cycle 7 day 1. This receptor was taken from an adult with an advanced solid tumor such as melanoma, head and neck, liver or kidney cancer. V usage is TRBV6-4 and J usage is TRBJ2-2, with 10 bases aligning to TRBD1. The sample here was CD4+ or CD8+ T cells sorted from blood, taken in a trial of the OX40 agonist ivuxolimab. The CDR3 coding sequence is TGTGCCAGCAGTGATGGACAGGGGGTTTCCGGGGAGCTGTTTTTT. Translated: CASSDGQGVSGELFF.